This T cell receptor (beta chain) appears in the sequencing data of a study of vaccination and CD4 T cells after COVID-19. Study context: Convalescent patients had positive nasal swab PCR results for SARS-CoV-2. Disease was mild in fewer than 10 and severe in one.

About this clonotype: Its matching antigen is unknown.

With the Oncomine TCR Beta short-read assay, DNA from cultured CD4+ T cells was sequenced. In this case, cultured CD4+ T cells provided the extracted genomic DNA. In TCRdb, the PCR reads were re-called with MiXCR into one record per CDR3 protein. Among roughly 9,500 distinct CDR3 sequences listed, roughly 62% were seen once. From germline, CDR1 is LNHNV and CDR2 YYDKDF (reference sequence). This CDR3 contains 16 residues. Deletions cut 0 bases from V and 6 bases from J, with 15 bases between. Treatment noted: 10-day PBMC culture with coronavirus spike peptide pools or control peptides (ViraFEST assay). Before Alpha, Beta and Delta appeared in the US, convalescents tested positive (March–December 2020).

This TCR came from a human donor who had recovered from COVID-19. The V and J genes are TRBV15 and TRBJ2-1; tentative D call: TRBD2 (5 bases). Sequencing was carried out using CD4+ T cells from blood, cultured in vitro. As DNA, the CDR3 is TGTGCCACCAGCAGAGATAATAGCGTTCTAGGCAATGAGCAGTTCTTC. Its translation: CATSRDNSVLGNEQFF.